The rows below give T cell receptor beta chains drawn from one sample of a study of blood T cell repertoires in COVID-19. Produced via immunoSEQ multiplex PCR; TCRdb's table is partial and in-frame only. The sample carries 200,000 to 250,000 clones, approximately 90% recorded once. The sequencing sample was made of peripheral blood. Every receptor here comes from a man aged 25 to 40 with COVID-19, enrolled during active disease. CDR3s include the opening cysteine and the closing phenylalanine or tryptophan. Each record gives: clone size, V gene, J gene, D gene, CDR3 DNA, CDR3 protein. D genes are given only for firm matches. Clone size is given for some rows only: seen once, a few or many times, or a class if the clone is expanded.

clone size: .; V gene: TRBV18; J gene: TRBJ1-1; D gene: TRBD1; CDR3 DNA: TGTGCCAGCTCATCCATAACAACAGGGGTTGGGAACACTGAAGCTTTCTTT; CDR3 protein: CASSSITTGVGNTEAFF
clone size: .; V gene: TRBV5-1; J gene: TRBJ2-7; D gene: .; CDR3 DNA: TGCGCCAGCAGCTTGGTGGCTAGCTCCTACGAGCAGTACTTC; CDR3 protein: CASSLVASSYEQYF
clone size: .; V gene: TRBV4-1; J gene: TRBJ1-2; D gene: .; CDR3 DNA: TGCGCCAGCAGCCAAGGCGTGACAGCCATTTATGGCTACACCTTC; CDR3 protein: CASSQGVTAIYGYTF
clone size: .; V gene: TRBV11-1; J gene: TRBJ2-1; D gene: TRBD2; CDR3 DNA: TGTGCCAGCAGTCCACAGGCGGGAGGACGTGAGCAGTTCTTC; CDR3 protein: CASSPQAGGREQFF
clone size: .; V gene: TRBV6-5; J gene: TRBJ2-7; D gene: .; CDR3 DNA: TGTGCCAGCATCGGGACACTGCTTGGCTACGAGCAGTACTTC; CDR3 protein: CASIGTLLGYEQYF
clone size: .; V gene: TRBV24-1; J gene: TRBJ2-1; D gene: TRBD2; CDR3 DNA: TGTGCCACCAGTGCGCCTAGCGGGAGGCAAAACCACAATGAGCAGTTCTTC; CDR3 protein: CATSAPSGRQNHNEQFF
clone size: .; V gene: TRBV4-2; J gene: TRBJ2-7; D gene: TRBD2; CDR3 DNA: TGTGCCAGCAGCCAAGTAACAGCGGGAGTAAGAGAGCAGTACTTC; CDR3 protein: CASSQVTAGVREQYF
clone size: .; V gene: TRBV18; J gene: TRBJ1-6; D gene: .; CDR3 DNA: TGTGCCAGCTCACCTCCCGGACAGTTTAATAATTCACCCCTCCACTTT; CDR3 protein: CASSPPGQFNNSPLHF
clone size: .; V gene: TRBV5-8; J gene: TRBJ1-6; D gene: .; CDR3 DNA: TGTGCCAGCAGCTGGGACATTTACAATTCACCCCTCCACTTT; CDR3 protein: CASSWDIYNSPLHF
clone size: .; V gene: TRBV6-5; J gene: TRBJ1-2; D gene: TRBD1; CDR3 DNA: TGTGCCAGCAGTTCTCCGGGACAGCAGAACTATGGCTACACCTTC; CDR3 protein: CASSSPGQQNYGYTF
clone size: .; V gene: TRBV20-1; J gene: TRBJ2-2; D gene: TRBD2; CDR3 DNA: TGCAGTGCTAGTTATAATGGTGGAGGGGCGGGAGGCACCGGGGAGCTGTTTTTT; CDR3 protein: CSASYNGGGAGGTGELFF
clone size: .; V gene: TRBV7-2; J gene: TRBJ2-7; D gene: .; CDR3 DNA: TGTGCCAGCAGCTTTAGTCGGCGGCAGGGTGCATCCTACGAGCAGTACTTC; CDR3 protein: CASSFSRRQGASYEQYF
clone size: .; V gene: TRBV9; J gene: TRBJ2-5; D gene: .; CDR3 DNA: TGTGCCAGCAGCGCCGGCGGGGCAAAGGAGACCCAGTACTTC; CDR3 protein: CASSAGGAKETQYF
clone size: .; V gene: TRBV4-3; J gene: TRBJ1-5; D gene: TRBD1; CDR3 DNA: TGCGCCAGCAGCTCCGGGACAGGGAACAATCAGCCCCAGCATTTT; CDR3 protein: CASSSGTGNNQPQHF
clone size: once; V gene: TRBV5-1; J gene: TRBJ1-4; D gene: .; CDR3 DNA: TGCGCCAGCAGCCCGATAAACAGGGCTTCTAATGAAAAACTGTTTTTT; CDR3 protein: CASSPINRASNEKLFF
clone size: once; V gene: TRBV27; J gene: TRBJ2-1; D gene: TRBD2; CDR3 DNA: TGTGCCAGCAGTTTAGGGTGGGGGTTAGCGGGAGAACATAATGAGCAGTTCTTC; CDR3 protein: CASSLGWGLAGEHNEQFF
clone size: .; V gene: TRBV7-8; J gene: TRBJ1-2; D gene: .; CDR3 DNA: TGTGCCAGCAGCTCTAGAGGGTCAGGCTTACCTACTAACTATGGCTACACCTTC; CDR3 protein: CASSSRGSGLPTNYGYTF
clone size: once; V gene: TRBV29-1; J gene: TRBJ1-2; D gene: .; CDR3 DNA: TGCAGCGTTGAAGGTTTCGGGAGGGAACTCTGGAACTATGGCTACACCTTC; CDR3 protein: CSVEGFGRELWNYGYTF
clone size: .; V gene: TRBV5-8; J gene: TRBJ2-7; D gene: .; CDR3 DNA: TGTGCCAGCAGCTTGACCCACGTCAGCCTTCTAGAACCCGAGCAGTACTTC; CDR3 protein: CASSLTHVSLLEPEQYF
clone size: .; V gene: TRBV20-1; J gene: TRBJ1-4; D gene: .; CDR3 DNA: TGCAGTGCTTTGGGCCATTTTGAACTGTTTTTT; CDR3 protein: CSALGHFELFF
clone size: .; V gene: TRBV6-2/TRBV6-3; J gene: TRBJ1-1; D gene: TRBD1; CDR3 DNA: TGTGCCAGCAGTGACCGACAGGGTCAAACTGAAGCTTTCTTT; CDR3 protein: CASSDRQGQTEAFF
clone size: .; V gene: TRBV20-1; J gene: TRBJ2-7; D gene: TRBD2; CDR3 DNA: TGCAGTGCTAGTGGACTAGCGGGGAACTCCTACGAGCAGTACTTC; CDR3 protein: CSASGLAGNSYEQYF
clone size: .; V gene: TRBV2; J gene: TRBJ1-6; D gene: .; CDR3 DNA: TGTGCCAGCACTTCGGGTCAGGGCCATTCACCCCTCCACTTT; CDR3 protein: CASTSGQGHSPLHF
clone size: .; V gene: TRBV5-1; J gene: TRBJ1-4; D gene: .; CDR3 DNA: TGCGCCAGCAGATCCGGTACTCTTATCAAAGGGGCAACTAATGAAAAACTGTTTTTT; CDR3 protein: CASRSGTLIKGATNEKLFF
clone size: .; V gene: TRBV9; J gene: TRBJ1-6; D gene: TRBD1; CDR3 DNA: TGTGCCAGCAGCGCACAAACAGGGGGCGGTTCACCCCTCCACTTT; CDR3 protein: CASSAQTGGGSPLHF
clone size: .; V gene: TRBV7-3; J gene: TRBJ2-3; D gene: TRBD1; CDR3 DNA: TGTGCCAGCAGCCCCGGGACAGGGGCAGATACGCAGTATTTT; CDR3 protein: CASSPGTGADTQYF
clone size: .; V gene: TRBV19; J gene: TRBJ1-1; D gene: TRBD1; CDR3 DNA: TGTGCCAGTAGTAGCGGGACAGTGAACACTGAAGCTTTCTTT; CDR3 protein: CASSSGTVNTEAFF
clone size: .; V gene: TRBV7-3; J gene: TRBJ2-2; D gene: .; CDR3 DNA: TGTGCCAGCAGCCCGGGACACAACACCGGGGAGCTGTTTTTT; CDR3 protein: CASSPGHNTGELFF
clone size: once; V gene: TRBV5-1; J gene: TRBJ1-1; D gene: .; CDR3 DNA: TGCGCCAGCAGCCCTAGGGGAATGAACACTGAAGCTTTCTTT; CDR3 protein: CASSPRGMNTEAFF
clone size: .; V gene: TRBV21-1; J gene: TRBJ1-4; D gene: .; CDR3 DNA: TGTGCCAGCAGCCGTGGGGCCCGGGGCCACCCGAGCGGGCTGTTTTTT; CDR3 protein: CASSRGARGHPSGLFF
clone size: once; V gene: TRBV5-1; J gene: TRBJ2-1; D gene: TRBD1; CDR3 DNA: TGCGCCAGCAGCAACGGGGACAGGGCCCCCTACAATGAGCAGTTCTTC; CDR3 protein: CASSNGDRAPYNEQFF
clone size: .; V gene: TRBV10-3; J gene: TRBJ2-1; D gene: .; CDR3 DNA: TGTGCCACCGCGTGGAGCGGCGATGAGCAGTTCTTC; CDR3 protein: CATAWSGDEQFF
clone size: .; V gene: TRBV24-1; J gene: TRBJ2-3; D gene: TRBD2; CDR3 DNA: TGTGCCACCAGTGAATCCACTAGCGGGAGGGCTTCAGATACGCAGTATTTT; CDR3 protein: CATSESTSGRASDTQYF
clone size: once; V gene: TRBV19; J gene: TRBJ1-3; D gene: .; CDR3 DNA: TGTGCCAGTAGTAGTCAGGGTCGAAAGGGAAACACCATATATTTT; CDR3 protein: CASSSQGRKGNTIYF
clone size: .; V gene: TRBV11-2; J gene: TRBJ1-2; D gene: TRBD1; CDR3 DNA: TGTGCCAGCAGCTTGACAGGGGACTACACCTTC; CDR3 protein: CASSLTGDYTF
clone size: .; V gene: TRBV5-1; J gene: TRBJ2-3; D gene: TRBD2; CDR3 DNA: TGCGCCAGCAGCGTCGGGACTAGCGGGAGGGGCACAGATACGCAGTATTTT; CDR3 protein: CASSVGTSGRGTDTQYF
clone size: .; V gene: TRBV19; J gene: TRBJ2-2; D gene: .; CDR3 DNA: TGTGCCAGTAGTAACTCCGGGGTCACCGGGGAGCTGTTTTTT; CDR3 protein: CASSNSGVTGELFF
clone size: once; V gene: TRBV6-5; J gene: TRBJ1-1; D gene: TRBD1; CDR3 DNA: TGTGCCAGCAGTAACACAGGGGATGAAGCTTTCTTT; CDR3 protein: CASSNTGDEAFF
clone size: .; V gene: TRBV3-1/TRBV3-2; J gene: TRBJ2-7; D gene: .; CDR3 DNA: TGTGCCAGCAGCCACACAGGGAGCTCCTACGAGCAGTACTTC; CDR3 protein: CASSHTGSSYEQYF
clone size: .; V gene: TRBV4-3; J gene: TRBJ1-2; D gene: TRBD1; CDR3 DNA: TGCGCCAGCAGCCAAGATCGGGGGACAGGGGGCAACTATGGCTACACCTTC; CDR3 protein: CASSQDRGTGGNYGYTF
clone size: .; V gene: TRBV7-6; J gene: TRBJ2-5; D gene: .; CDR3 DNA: TGTGCCAGCAGCTTTCGGGGTAACCAAGAGACCCAGTACTTC; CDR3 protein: CASSFRGNQETQYF
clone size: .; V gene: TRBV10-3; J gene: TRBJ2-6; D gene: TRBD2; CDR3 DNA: TGTGCCATCAGCGAGGGACTAGCGGGAGAGTTAGGGGCCAACGTCCTGACTTTC; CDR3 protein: CAISEGLAGELGANVLTF
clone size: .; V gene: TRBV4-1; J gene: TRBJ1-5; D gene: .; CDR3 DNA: TGCGCCAGCAGCCAAGATGGTTGGACAGTGGGGATGGGCAATCAGCCCCAGCATTTT; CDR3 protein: CASSQDGWTVGMGNQPQHF
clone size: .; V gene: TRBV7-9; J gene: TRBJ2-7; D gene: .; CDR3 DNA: TGTGCCAGCAGCTTAGCTCAGGGGAACTACGAGCAGTACTTC; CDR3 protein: CASSLAQGNYEQYF
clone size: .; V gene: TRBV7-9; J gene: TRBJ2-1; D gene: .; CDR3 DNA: TGTGCCAGCAGCTTAATTCAGGGTATCGATGAGCAGTTCTTC; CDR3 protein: CASSLIQGIDEQFF
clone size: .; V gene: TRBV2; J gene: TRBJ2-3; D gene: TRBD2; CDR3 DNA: TGTGCCAGCAGTCACACGACTAGCGGGAACACAGATACGCAGTATTTT; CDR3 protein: CASSHTTSGNTDTQYF